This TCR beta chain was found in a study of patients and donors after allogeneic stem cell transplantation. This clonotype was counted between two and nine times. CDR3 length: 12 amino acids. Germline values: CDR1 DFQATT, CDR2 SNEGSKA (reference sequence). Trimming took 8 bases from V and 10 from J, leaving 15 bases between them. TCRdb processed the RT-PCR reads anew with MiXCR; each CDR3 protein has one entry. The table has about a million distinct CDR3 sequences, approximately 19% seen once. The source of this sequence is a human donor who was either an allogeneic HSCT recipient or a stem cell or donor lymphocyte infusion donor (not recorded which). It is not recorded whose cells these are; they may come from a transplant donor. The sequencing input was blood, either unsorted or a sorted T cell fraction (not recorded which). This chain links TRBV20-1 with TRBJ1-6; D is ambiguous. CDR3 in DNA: TGCAGTACGGGGAAAGAAAGATCACCCCTCCACTTT. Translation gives CSTGKERSPLHF.